Listed here are 5 T cell receptor beta chains from one sample, sequenced in a study of blood T cell repertoires in COVID-19. Repertoires were generated with immunoSEQ multiplex PCR, while TCRdb's copy carries only in-frame clones and drops some. The sample consists of approximately 52,000 clones, approximately 90% of them appearing once. The sample taken for sequencing was peripheral blood. All receptors derive from a man aged 65 to 85 with acute or convalescent COVID-19.

This clone has only one observation. The rearrangement links TRBV19 to TRBJ1-5; D is possibly TRBD1 (6 bases). Trimming left V 7 bases short and J 2 bases short, with 12 bases between. CDR1 LNHDA and CDR2 SQIVND come from the germline V gene (reference sequence). This CDR3 has 14 amino acids. In DNA form, the CDR3 reads TGTGCCAGTACGGGGGGCAAGGGCAATCAGCCCCAGCATTTT. This gives the protein CASTGGKGNQPQHF. The full variable domain, rest sourced from reference TRBV19 and TRBJ1-5, is DGGITQSPKYLFRKEGQNVTLSCEQNLNHDAMYWYRQDPGQGLRLIYYSQIVNDFQKGDIAEGYSVSREKKESFPLTVTSAQKNPTAFYLCASTGGKGNQPQHFGDGTRLSIL.

The V and J genes are TRBV6-6 and TRBJ1-6; 9 nucleotides align to TRBD1. Unmatched junction bases numbered 8, after V lost 7 bases and J lost 7 bases. The CDR3 sequence is 15 residues long. CDR1 is MNHNY and CDR2 is SVGAGI in the germline V gene (reference sequence). CDR3 loop: CASTKGTGKNSPLHF. Here the CDR3 DNA reads TGTGCCAGCACCAAAGGGACAGGGAAAAATTCACCCCTCCACTTT.

V usage is TRBV18 and J usage is TRBJ1-5; weak D call: TRBD1 (6 bases). The germline V gene encodes CDR1 KGHSH and CDR2 LQKENI. CDR3 length equals 15 residues. V was trimmed by 3 bases and J by 4 bases, leaving 13 bases between them. The CDR3 DNA sequence: TGTGCCAGCTCACCCGGCCAGCAGGGGAATCAGCCCCAGCATTTT. Encoded protein: CASSPGQQGNQPQHF. The whole variable domain, remainder taken from reference TRBV18 and TRBJ1-5, is NAGVMQNPRHLVRRRGQEARLRCSPMKGHSHVYWYRQLPEEGLKFMVYLQKENIIDESGMPKERFSAEFPKEGPSILRIQQVVRGDSAAYFCASSPGQQGNQPQHFGDGTRLSIL.

V and J are TRBV5-6 and TRBJ2-5, with 11 bases lining up with TRBD2. J lost 0 bases, V lost 0 bases, and 10 bases had no gene match. The CDR3 spans 19 residues. The germline CDR1 and CDR2 sequences are SGHDT and YYEEEE. The CDR3 sequence: CASSLGSGRGRLNQETQYF. The CDR3 DNA follows: TGTGCCAGCAGCTTGGGTAGCGGGAGGGGGCGTTTAAACCAAGAGACCCAGTACTTC. Drawing the rest from reference TRBV5-6 and TRBJ2-5, the complete variable domain is DAGVTQSPTHLIKTRGQQVTLRCSPKSGHDTVSWYQQALGQGPQFIFQYYEEEERQRGNFPDRFSGHQFPNYSSELNVNALLLGDSALYLCASSLGSGRGRLNQETQYFGPGTRLLVL.

The chain couples TRBV7-2 to TRBJ2-4, with unresolved D. The length of the CDR3 is 14 residues. Trimming took off 5 bases at V and 0 bases at J, with 8 bases between the two ends. CDR1 is SGHTA and CDR2 is FQGNSA in the germline V gene. CDR3 nucleotide sequence: TGTGCCAGCAGCCCCGAGTTAGCCAAAAACATTCAGTACTTC. This encodes CASSPELAKNIQYF.